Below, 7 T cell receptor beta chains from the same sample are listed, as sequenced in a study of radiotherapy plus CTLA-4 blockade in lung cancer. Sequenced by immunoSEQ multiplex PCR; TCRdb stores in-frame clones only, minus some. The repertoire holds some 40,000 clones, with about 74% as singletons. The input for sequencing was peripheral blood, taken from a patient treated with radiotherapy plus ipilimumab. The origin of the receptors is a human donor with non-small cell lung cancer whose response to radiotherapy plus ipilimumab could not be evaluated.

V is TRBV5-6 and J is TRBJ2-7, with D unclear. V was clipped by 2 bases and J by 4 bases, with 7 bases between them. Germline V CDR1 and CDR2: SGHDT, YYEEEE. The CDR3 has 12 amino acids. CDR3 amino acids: CASSLWRYEQYF. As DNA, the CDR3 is TGTGCCAGCAGCTTATGGAGATACGAGCAGTACTTC.

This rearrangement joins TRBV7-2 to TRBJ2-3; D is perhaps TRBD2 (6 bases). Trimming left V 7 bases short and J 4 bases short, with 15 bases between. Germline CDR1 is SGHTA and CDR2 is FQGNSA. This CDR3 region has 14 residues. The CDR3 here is CASTMEGFADTQYF. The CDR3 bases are TGTGCCAGCACTATGGAGGGGTTCGCAGATACGCAGTATTTT.

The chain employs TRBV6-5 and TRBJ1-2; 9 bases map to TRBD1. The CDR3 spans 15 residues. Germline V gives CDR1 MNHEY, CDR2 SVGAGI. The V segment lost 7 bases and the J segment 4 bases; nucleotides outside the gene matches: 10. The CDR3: CASTKARTGAYGYTF. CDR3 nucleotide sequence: TGTGCCAGCACCAAAGCCCGGACAGGGGCCTATGGCTACACCTTC.

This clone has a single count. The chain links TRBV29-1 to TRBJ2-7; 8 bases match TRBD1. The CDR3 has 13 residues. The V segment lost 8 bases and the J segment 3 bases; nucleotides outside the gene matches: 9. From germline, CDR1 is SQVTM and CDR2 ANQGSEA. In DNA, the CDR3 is TGCAGCTATGGGACAGGTGTGAGCTACGAGCAGTACTTC. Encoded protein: CSYGTGVSYEQYF.

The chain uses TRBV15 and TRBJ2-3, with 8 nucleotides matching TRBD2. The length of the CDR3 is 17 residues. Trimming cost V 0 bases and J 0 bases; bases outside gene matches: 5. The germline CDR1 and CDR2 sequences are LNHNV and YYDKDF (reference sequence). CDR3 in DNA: TGTGCCACCAGCAGAGATAGGAGCGGGGGTAGCACAGATACGCAGTATTTT. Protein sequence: CATSRDRSGGSTDTQYF.

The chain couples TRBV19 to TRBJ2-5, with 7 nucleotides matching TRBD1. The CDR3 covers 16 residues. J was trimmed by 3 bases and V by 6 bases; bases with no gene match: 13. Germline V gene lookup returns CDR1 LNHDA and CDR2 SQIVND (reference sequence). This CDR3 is CASSIGITGVEETQYF. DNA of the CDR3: TGTGCCAGTAGCATTGGGATCACAGGGGTTGAAGAGACCCAGTACTTC.

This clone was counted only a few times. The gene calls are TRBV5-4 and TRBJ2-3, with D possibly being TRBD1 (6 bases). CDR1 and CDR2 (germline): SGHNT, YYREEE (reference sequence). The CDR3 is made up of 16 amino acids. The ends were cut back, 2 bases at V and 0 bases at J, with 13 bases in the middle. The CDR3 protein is CASSLHRVGSTDTQYF. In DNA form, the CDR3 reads TGTGCCAGCAGCTTACACAGGGTAGGGAGCACAGATACGCAGTATTTT.